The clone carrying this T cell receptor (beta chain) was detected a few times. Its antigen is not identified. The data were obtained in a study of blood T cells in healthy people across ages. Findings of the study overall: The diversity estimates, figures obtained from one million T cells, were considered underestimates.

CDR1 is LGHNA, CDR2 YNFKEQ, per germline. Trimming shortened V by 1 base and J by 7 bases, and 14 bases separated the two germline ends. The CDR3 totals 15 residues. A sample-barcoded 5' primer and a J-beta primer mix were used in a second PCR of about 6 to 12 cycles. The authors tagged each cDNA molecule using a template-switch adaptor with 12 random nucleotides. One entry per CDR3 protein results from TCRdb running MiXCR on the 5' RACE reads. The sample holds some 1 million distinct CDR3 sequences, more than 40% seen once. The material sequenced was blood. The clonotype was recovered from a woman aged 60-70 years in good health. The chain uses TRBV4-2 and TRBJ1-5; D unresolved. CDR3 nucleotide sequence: TGTGCCAGCAGCCAAGTTGGAGGTTCCGGACAGCCCCAGCATTTT. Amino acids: CASSQVGGSGQPQHF.